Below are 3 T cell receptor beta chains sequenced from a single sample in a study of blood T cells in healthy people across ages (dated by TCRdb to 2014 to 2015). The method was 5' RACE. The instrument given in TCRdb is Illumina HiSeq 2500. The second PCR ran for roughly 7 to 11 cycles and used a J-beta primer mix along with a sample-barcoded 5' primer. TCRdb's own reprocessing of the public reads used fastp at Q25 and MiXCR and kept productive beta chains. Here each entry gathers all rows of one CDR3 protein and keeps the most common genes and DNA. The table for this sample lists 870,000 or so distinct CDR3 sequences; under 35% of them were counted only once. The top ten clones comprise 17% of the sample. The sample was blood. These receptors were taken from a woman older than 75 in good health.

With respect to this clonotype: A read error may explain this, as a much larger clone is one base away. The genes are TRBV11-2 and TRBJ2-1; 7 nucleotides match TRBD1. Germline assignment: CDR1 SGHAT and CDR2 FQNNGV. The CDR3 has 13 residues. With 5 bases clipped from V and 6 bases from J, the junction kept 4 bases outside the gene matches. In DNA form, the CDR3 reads TGTGCCAGCAGCCTGGGACAGTGCAATGAGCAGTTCTTC. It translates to CASSLGQCNEQFF.

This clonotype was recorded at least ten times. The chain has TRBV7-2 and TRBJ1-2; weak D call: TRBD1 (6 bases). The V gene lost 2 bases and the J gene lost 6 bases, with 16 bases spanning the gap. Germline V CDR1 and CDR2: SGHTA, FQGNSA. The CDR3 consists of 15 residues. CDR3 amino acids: CASSLNLGTLNGYTF. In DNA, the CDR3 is TGTGCCAGCAGCTTAAATCTTGGGACATTAAATGGCTACACCTTC.

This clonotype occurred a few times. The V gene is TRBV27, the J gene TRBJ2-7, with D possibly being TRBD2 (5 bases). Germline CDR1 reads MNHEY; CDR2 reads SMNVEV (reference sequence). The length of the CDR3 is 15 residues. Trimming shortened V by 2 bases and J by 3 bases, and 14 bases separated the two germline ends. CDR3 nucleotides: TGTGCCAGCAGTTTAATAGGACTCCAAAACTACGAGCAGTACTTC. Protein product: CASSLIGLQNYEQYF.